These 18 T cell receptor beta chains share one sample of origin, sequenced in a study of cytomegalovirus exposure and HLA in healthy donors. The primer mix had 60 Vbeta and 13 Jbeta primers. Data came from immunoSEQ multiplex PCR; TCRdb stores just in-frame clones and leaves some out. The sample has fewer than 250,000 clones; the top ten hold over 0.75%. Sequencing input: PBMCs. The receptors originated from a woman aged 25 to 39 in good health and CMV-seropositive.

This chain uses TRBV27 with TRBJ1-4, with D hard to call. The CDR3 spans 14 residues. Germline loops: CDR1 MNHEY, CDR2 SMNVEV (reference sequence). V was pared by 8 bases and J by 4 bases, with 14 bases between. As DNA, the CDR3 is TGTGCCAGCGGCCCCGCGCAGGTTAATGAAAAACTGTTTTTT. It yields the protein CASGPAQVNEKLFF.

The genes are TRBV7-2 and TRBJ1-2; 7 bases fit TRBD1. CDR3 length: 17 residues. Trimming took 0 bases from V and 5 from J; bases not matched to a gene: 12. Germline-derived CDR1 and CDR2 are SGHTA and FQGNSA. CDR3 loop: CASSLAVATGRTYGYTF. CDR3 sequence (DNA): TGTGCCAGCAGCTTAGCGGTCGCGACAGGGCGGACTTATGGCTACACCTTC. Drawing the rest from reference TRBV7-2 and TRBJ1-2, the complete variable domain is GAGVSQSPSNKVTEKGKDVELRCDPISGHTALYWYRQSLGQGLEFLIYFQGNSAPDKSGLPSDRFSAERTGGSVSTLTIQRTQQEDSAVYLCASSLAVATGRTYGYTFGSGTRLTVV.

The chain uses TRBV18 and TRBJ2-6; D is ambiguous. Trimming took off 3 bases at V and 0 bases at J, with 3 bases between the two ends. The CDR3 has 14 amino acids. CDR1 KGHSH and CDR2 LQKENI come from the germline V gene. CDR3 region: CASSPNSGANVLTF. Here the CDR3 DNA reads TGTGCCAGCTCACCCAACTCTGGGGCCAACGTCCTGACTTTC.

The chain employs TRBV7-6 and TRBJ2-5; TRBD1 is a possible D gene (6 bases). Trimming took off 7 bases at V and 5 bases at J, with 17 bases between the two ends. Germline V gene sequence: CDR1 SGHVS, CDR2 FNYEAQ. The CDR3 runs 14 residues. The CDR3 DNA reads TGTGCCAGCAAAAGAGGTTCAGGGGTGGAGACCCAGTACTTC. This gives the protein CASKRGSGVETQYF. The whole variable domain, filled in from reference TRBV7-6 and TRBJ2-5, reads GAGVSQSPRYKVTKRGQDVALRCDPISGHVSLYWYRQALGQGPEFLTYFNYEAQQDKSGLPNDRFSAERPEGSISTLTIQRTEQRDSAMYRCASKRGSGVETQYFGPGTRLLVL.

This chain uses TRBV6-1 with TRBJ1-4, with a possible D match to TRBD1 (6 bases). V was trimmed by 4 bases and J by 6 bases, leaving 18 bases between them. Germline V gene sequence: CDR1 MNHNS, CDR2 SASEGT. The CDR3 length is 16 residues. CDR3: CASSAPRTVTHEKLFF. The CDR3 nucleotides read TGTGCCAGCAGTGCCCCTAGGACAGTTACTCATGAAAAACTGTTTTTT.

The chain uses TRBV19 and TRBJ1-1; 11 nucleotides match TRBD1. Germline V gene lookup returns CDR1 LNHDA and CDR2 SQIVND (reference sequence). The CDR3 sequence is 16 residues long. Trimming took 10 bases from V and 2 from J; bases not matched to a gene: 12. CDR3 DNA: TGTGCCACCAGGGGTGGGACAGGGGGTCCTAACACTGAAGCTTTCTTT. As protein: CATRGGTGGPNTEAFF.

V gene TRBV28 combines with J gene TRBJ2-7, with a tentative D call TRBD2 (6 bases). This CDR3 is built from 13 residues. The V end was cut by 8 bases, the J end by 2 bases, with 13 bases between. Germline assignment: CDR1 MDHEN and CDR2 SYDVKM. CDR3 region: CASVSAGTYEQYF. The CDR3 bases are TGTGCCAGCGTTTCAGCGGGCACCTACGAGCAGTACTTC.

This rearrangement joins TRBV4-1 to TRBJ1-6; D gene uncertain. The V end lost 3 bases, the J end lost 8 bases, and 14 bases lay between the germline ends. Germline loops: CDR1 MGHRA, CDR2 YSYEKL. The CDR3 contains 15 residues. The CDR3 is CASSQVGAEYSPLHF. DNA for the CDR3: TGCGCCAGCAGCCAGGTCGGAGCGGAGTATTCACCCCTCCACTTT.

CDR3 region: CASSVGSVWSDTQYF. Here the CDR3 DNA reads TGTGCCAGCAGCGTAGGCTCGGTTTGGTCGGATACGCAGTATTTT. V usage is TRBV9 and J usage is TRBJ2-3; D unresolved. Germline loops: CDR1 SGDLS, CDR2 YYNGEE. Trimming removed 0 bases from V and 6 bases from J, with 14 bases in between. The CDR3 runs 15 residues.

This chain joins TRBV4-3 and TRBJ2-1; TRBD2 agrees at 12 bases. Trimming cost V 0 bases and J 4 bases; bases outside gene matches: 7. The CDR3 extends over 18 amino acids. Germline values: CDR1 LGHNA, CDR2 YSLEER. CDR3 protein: CASSQDYGLAGMYNEQFF. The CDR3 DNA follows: TGCGCCAGCAGCCAAGATTACGGACTAGCGGGAATGTACAATGAGCAGTTCTTC.

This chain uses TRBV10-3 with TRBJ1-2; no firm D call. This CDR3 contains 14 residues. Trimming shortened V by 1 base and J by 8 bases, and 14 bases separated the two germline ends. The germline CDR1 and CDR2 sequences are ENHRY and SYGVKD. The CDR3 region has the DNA TGTGCCATCAGTGAGTGGAGGGCCATGGGGGGCTACACCTTC. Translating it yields CAISEWRAMGGYTF.

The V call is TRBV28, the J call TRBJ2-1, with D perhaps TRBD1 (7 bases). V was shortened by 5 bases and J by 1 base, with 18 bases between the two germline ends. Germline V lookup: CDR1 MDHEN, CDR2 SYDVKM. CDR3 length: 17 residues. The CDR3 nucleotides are TGTGCCAGCAGTCCAGGGGGACTGACCACATCCTACAATGAGCAGTTCTTC. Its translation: CASSPGGLTTSYNEQFF.

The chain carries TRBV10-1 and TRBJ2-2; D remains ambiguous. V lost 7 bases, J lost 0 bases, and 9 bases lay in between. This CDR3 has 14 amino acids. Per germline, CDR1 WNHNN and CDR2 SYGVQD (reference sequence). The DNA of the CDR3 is TGCGCCAGCATGGCGACAACGAACACCGGGGAGCTGTTTTTT. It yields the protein CASMATTNTGELFF.

The CDR3 reads CASSLGGAGGTYNEQFF. The CDR3 DNA reads as TGTGCCAGCAGCTTAGGCGGAGCGGGGGGAACCTACAATGAGCAGTTCTTC. The chain couples TRBV13 to TRBJ2-1; 9 bases fit TRBD2. The CDR3 loop spans 17 amino acids. With V trimmed by 0 bases and J by 2 bases, 5 bases remained unmatched. The germline V gene has CDR1 PRHDT and CDR2 FYEKMQ (reference sequence).

In DNA form, the CDR3 reads TGTGCCAGTAGTATAGATGGGGACACTAGCTCCTACGAGCAGTACTTC. Encoded protein: CASSIDGDTSSYEQYF. This chain connects TRBV19 to TRBJ2-7, with D perhaps TRBD1 (6 bases). This CDR3 has 16 amino acids. Trimming took 0 bases from V and 0 from J, leaving 12 bases between them. The germline V gene encodes CDR1 LNHDA and CDR2 SQIVND (reference sequence).

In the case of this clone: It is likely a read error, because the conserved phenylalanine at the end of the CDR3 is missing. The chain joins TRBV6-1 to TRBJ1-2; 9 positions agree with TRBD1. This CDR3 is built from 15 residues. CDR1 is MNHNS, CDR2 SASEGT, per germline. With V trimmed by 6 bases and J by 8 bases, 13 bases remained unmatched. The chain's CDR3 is CASRDPQGALRGYTI. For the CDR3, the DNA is TGTGCCAGCAGAGACCCACAGGGGGCGCTTAGGGGCTACACCATC.

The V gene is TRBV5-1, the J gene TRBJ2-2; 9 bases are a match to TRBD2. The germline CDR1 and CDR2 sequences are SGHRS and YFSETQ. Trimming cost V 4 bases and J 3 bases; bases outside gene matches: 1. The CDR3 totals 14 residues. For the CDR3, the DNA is TGCGCCAGCAGCCGCGGGGGGGACACCGGGGAGCTGTTTTTT. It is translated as CASSRGGDTGELFF.

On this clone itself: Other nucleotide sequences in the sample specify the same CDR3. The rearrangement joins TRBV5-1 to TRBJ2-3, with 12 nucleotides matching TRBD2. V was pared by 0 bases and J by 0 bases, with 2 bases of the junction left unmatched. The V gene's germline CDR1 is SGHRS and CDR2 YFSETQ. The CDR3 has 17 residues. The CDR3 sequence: CASSLDGTSGSTDTQYF. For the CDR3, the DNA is TGCGCCAGCAGCTTGGACGGGACTAGCGGGAGCACAGATACGCAGTATTTT.